The rows below give T cell receptor beta chains drawn from one sample of a study of T cell responses to AZD1222 COVID-19 vaccine. Sequenced by immunoSEQ multiplex PCR; TCRdb stores in-frame clones only, minus some. Seen here are about 150,000 clones, 94% observed once, and the top ten hold 0.95% to 1.5%. The sequenced sample was peripheral blood, obtained on day 0 of AZD1222 vaccination. The receptors were gathered from an adult in good health. The CDR3 runs from the conserved cysteine through the conserved F or W. The order of the fields is J gene, D gene, V gene, clone size, CDR3 DNA, CDR3 protein. A D gene is named only where the DNA matches it firmly. Clone size is shown for a subset of rows, as once, few, many or a class of expanded clone.

J gene: TRBJ1-2
D gene: -
V gene: TRBV11-2
clone size: -
CDR3 DNA: TGTGCCAGCAGCTTACAGGGAAGGGACTATGGCTACACCTTC
CDR3 protein: CASSLQGRDYGYTF

J gene: TRBJ1-1
D gene: -
V gene: TRBV19
clone size: -
CDR3 DNA: TGTGCCAGTAGTACCGGACGTGGCACTGAAGCTTTCTTT
CDR3 protein: CASSTGRGTEAFF

J gene: TRBJ1-3
D gene: -
V gene: TRBV2
clone size: -
CDR3 DNA: TGTGCCAGCAGTGAAGAGGGACTGATCTCTGGAAACACCATATATTTT
CDR3 protein: CASSEEGLISGNTIYF

J gene: TRBJ1-2
D gene: -
V gene: TRBV19
clone size: -
CDR3 DNA: TGTGCCAGTACAGAGAGTTCTAACTATGGCTACACCTTC
CDR3 protein: CASTESSNYGYTF

J gene: TRBJ1-6
D gene: TRBD1
V gene: TRBV7-6
clone size: -
CDR3 DNA: TGTGCCAGCGGAGACAGGGGGCTACAGAACGGGTCACCCCTCCACTTT
CDR3 protein: CASGDRGLQNGSPLHF

J gene: TRBJ1-1
D gene: TRBD1
V gene: TRBV5-6
clone size: -
CDR3 DNA: TGTGCCAGCAGTCCGGAGGGACAGGGGTTGAACACTGAAGCTTTCTTT
CDR3 protein: CASSPEGQGLNTEAFF

J gene: TRBJ1-4
D gene: -
V gene: TRBV9
clone size: -
CDR3 DNA: TGTGCCAGCAGCGTAGACGGGGGTAATGAAAAACTGTTTTTT
CDR3 protein: CASSVDGGNEKLFF

J gene: TRBJ1-1
D gene: TRBD1
V gene: TRBV6-6
clone size: -
CDR3 DNA: TGTGCCAGCAGCCCCGGCGGGACAGGGGGGACTGAAGCTTTCTTT
CDR3 protein: CASSPGGTGGTEAFF

J gene: TRBJ1-6
D gene: -
V gene: TRBV10-2
clone size: -
CDR3 DNA: TGCGCCAGCGGTATCGGGGGCAATTCACCCCTCCACTTT
CDR3 protein: CASGIGGNSPLHF

J gene: TRBJ1-6
D gene: -
V gene: TRBV20-1
clone size: -
CDR3 DNA: TGCAGTGCTAGTCGGGGGGCGTATAATTCACCCCTCCACTTT
CDR3 protein: CSASRGAYNSPLHF

J gene: TRBJ1-6
D gene: -
V gene: TRBV2
clone size: -
CDR3 DNA: TGTGCCAGCAATGGGCCTAATTCACCCCTCCACTTT
CDR3 protein: CASNGPNSPLHF

J gene: TRBJ2-1
D gene: -
V gene: TRBV7-2
clone size: -
CDR3 DNA: TGTGCCAGCAGCCTCACCGGGGGCAGCAATGAGCAGTTCTTC
CDR3 protein: CASSLTGGSNEQFF

J gene: TRBJ2-2
D gene: TRBD1
V gene: TRBV7-3
clone size: -
CDR3 DNA: TGTGCCAGCAGCTTATTCGGCGGACAGGGTGTAACCGGGGAGCTGTTTTTT
CDR3 protein: CASSLFGGQGVTGELFF

J gene: TRBJ2-1
D gene: -
V gene: TRBV7-9
clone size: once
CDR3 DNA: TGTGCCAGCAGCTCCTCGCGGTCTAGCGAGTACAATGAGCAGTTCTTC
CDR3 protein: CASSSSRSSEYNEQFF

J gene: TRBJ2-5
D gene: TRBD1
V gene: TRBV18
clone size: -
CDR3 DNA: TGTGCCAGCTCACCAAACAGGGGGACTCAAGAGACCCAGTACTTC
CDR3 protein: CASSPNRGTQETQYF

J gene: TRBJ2-1
D gene: TRBD2
V gene: TRBV11-2
clone size: -
CDR3 DNA: TGTGCCAGCAGCCCTAGCGGGGGTTACAATGAGCAGTTCTTC
CDR3 protein: CASSPSGGYNEQFF

J gene: TRBJ1-4
D gene: -
V gene: TRBV5-6
clone size: few
CDR3 DNA: TGTGCCAGCAGCTCTAGACCTAATGAAAAACTGTTTTTT
CDR3 protein: CASSSRPNEKLFF

J gene: TRBJ1-1
D gene: TRBD1
V gene: TRBV7-2
clone size: -
CDR3 DNA: TGTGCCAGCAGACCAGGGGGGAGGATGAACACTGAAGCTTTCTTT
CDR3 protein: CASRPGGRMNTEAFF

J gene: TRBJ2-5
D gene: -
V gene: TRBV6-6
clone size: -
CDR3 DNA: TGTGCCAGCAGTTACGCTATGGAGGGGGGCCAAGAGACCCAGTACTTC
CDR3 protein: CASSYAMEGGQETQYF

J gene: TRBJ1-2
D gene: -
V gene: TRBV5-5
clone size: -
CDR3 DNA: TGTGCCAGCAGCTTGCCTTCCCTACAGCATACTAACTATGGCTACACCTTC
CDR3 protein: CASSLPSLQHTNYGYTF

J gene: TRBJ1-2
D gene: -
V gene: TRBV5-8
clone size: -
CDR3 DNA: TGTGCCAGCAGCTTGGTCATGGATGGCTACACCTTC
CDR3 protein: CASSLVMDGYTF

J gene: TRBJ1-2
D gene: TRBD1
V gene: TRBV6-5
clone size: -
CDR3 DNA: TGTGCCAGCAGGGGGGGACAGGGACTCTATGGCTACACCTTC
CDR3 protein: CASRGGQGLYGYTF

J gene: TRBJ1-2
D gene: -
V gene: TRBV12-3/TRBV12-4
clone size: -
CDR3 DNA: TGTGCCAGCAGTTTCGTGAGCAGCGAAGGCTACACCTTC
CDR3 protein: CASSFVSSEGYTF

J gene: TRBJ1-6
D gene: -
V gene: TRBV6-5
clone size: -
CDR3 DNA: TGTGCCAGCAGTTACGAACGGCTTAGTAATTCACCCCTCCACTTT
CDR3 protein: CASSYERLSNSPLHF

J gene: TRBJ1-4
D gene: -
V gene: TRBV18
clone size: -
CDR3 DNA: TGTGCCAGCTGCAGTGCAACTAATGAAAAACTGTTTTTT
CDR3 protein: CASCSATNEKLFF

J gene: TRBJ2-1
D gene: -
V gene: TRBV6-1
clone size: -
CDR3 DNA: TGTGCCAGCAGTGAAGAAATGGCAGTGCCCTACAATGAGCAGTTCTTC
CDR3 protein: CASSEEMAVPYNEQFF

J gene: TRBJ2-3
D gene: TRBD1
V gene: TRBV24-1
clone size: -
CDR3 DNA: TGTGCCACCAGTGATGGACAGGGGGCGACAGATACGCAGTATTTT
CDR3 protein: CATSDGQGATDTQYF

J gene: TRBJ1-1
D gene: -
V gene: TRBV28
clone size: -
CDR3 DNA: TGTGCCAGCGGCCTGGGCGCGGGTGTGAACACTGAAGCTTTCTTT
CDR3 protein: CASGLGAGVNTEAFF

J gene: TRBJ1-5
D gene: -
V gene: TRBV11-3
clone size: -
CDR3 DNA: TGTGCCAGCAGCTTATTAAAAGAATGGGACTACAATCAGCCCCAGCATTTT
CDR3 protein: CASSLLKEWDYNQPQHF

J gene: TRBJ1-4
D gene: -
V gene: TRBV19
clone size: -
CDR3 DNA: TGTGCCAGTAGGGCGCCCCGTTCAACTAATGAAAAACTGTTTTTT
CDR3 protein: CASRAPRSTNEKLFF

J gene: TRBJ1-2
D gene: -
V gene: TRBV24-1
clone size: once
CDR3 DNA: TGTGCCACCAGTGACCCTACCTATGGCTACACCTTC
CDR3 protein: CATSDPTYGYTF